This is a list of T cell receptor beta chains from one sample in a study of cytomegalovirus exposure and HLA in healthy donors. Sequenced by immunoSEQ multiplex PCR; TCRdb stores in-frame clones only, minus some. This table has about 120,000 clones, under 85% appearing once. Specimen: PBMCs. Source of these receptors: a woman aged 18-29 years in good health and CMV-seronegative. CDR3s include the opening cysteine and the closing phenylalanine or tryptophan. D genes are given only for firm matches. Size values are once, few and many counts, or a class for expanded clones, and some rows have none.

cdr3_length | j_call | clone_size | d_call | v_call | cdr3_nt | cdr3_aa
15 | TRBJ1-4 | - | - | TRBV5-4 | TGTGCCAGCAGCTCTCGCGGGGTGGGAAGTGAAAAACTGTTTTTT | CASSSRGVGSEKLFF
15 | TRBJ1-2 | - | - | TRBV2 | TGTGCCAGCAGTGAAGCGTTCGGGGGGGACTATGGCTACACCTTC | CASSEAFGGDYGYTF
20 | TRBJ1-4 | - | - | TRBV19 | TGTGCCAGTAGTATCCCAGTGACAGGCAATTTGATAGCAACTAATGAAAAACTGTTTTTT | CASSIPVTGNLIATNEKLFF
16 | TRBJ1-2 | - | TRBD1 | TRBV30 | TGTGCCTGGAGTTCCACCGGGACAGCCGGCGCTTATGGCTACACCTTC | CAWSSTGTAGAYGYTF
14 | TRBJ2-5 | - | TRBD2 | TRBV2 | TGTGCCAGCACCGAAGGGAGGGGATGGGAGACCCAGTACTTC | CASTEGRGWETQYF
15 | TRBJ2-7 | - | - | TRBV6-5 | TGTGCCAGCAGTTACTCGGGAGGTCTCCTCTACGAGCAGTACTTC | CASSYSGGLLYEQYF
15 | TRBJ1-2 | - | - | TRBV5-1 | TGCACCAGCAGCACCCTACAGGGTAGATTAAATGGCTACACCTTC | CTSSTLQGRLNGYTF
18 | TRBJ2-1 | - | TRBD2 | TRBV19 | TGTGCCAGTAGTATGGGCCCCCTAGCGGGGGGGCTATACAATGAGCAGTTCTTC | CASSMGPLAGGLYNEQFF
14 | TRBJ1-1 | - | - | TRBV6-1 | TGTGCCAGCGCACGTGCAGTGGAGGGTGCTGAAGCTTTCTTT | CASARAVEGAEAFF
15 | TRBJ2-7 | - | TRBD1 | TRBV30 | TGTGCCTGGACTTACGGACAGGGGAGCTCCTACGAGCAGTACTTC | CAWTYGQGSSYEQYF
12 | TRBJ2-5 | - | TRBD2 | TRBV29-1 | TGCAGCGTCCAACTAGCGGAAGAGACCCAGTACTTC | CSVQLAEETQYF
12 | TRBJ2-7 | - | - | TRBV29-1 | TGCAGCGGCATGACCGGGTCCTACGAGCAGTACTTC | CSGMTGSYEQYF
16 | TRBJ2-2 | - | TRBD2 | TRBV30 | TGTGCCGGATTACCGACCGGGACTAGCCGCACCGGGGAGCTGTTTTTT | CAGLPTGTSRTGELFF
14 | TRBJ1-6 | - | - | TRBV27 | TGTGCCAGCAGTTTTTCAGGGAGGAATTCACCCCTCCACTTT | CASSFSGRNSPLHF
15 | TRBJ2-3 | once | TRBD2 | TRBV7-9 | TGTGCCAGCAGCTTTCGGGGGGAACGCACAGATACGCAGTATTTT | CASSFRGERTDTQYF
14 | TRBJ1-2 | - | - | TRBV10-3 | TGTGCCATCAGTGTCGGTGACACTAACTATGGCTACACCTTC | CAISVGDTNYGYTF
18 | TRBJ2-2 | few | - | TRBV2 | TGTGCCAGCAGCATAGAACTCAGGTCCGCTAAGAACACCGGGGAGCTGTTTTTT | CASSIELRSAKNTGELFF
14 | TRBJ2-5 | once | - | TRBV7-2 | TGTGCCAGCAGCTTAAGTCTAGCCCAAGAGACCCAGTACTTC | CASSLSLAQETQYF
13 | TRBJ1-2 | - | TRBD1 | TRBV28 | TGTGCCAGCAGGGGACAGGGGGCGGTTGGCTACACCTTC | CASRGQGAVGYTF
11 | TRBJ2-1 | - | - | TRBV19 | TGTGCCAGCCGTCGAGGGAATGAGCAGTTCTTC | CASRRGNEQFF
13 | TRBJ1-6 | - | TRBD1 | TRBV19 | TGTGCCACTCGACAGGGGGCGAATTCACCCCTCCACTTT | CATRQGANSPLHF
14 | TRBJ1-1 | - | - | TRBV5-1 | TGCGCCAGCAGCTTGGTCCAGGGTGGCACTGAAGCTTTCTTT | CASSLVQGGTEAFF
12 | TRBJ2-7 | - | TRBD1 | TRBV28 | TGTGCCACCAGGGGACAGACCTACGAGCAGTACTTC | CATRGQTYEQYF
15 | TRBJ2-6 | - | - | TRBV10-2 | TGCGCCAGCAGTCCGGTCCTCTCTGGGGCCAACGTCCTGACTTTC | CASSPVLSGANVLTF
13 | TRBJ1-6 | - | - | TRBV30 | TGTGCCTGGAATGCACTCCTTAATTCACCCCTCCACTTT | CAWNALLNSPLHF
15 | TRBJ1-2 | - | TRBD1 | TRBV5-6 | TGTGCCAGCAGCTTGGGGGGACAGGGGGCCTATGGCTACACCTTC | CASSLGGQGAYGYTF
15 | TRBJ1-3 | - | - | TRBV7-2 | TGTGCCAGCAGCTTAGGGGGCAGGACTGGAAACACCATATATTTT | CASSLGGRTGNTIYF
15 | TRBJ2-1 | - | TRBD2 | TRBV9 | TGTGCCAGCAGCCAAGCGGGGTCTCAATGGAATGAGCAGTTCTTC | CASSQAGSQWNEQFF
16 | TRBJ1-1 | - | - | TRBV5-6 | TGTGCCAGCAGCTTGGGGCAGACAACAAGGAACACTGAAGCTTTCTTT | CASSLGQTTRNTEAFF
14 | TRBJ1-1 | - | - | TRBV9 | TGTGCCAGCAGCTTACTAGGAGGGAACACTGAAGCTTTCTTT | CASSLLGGNTEAFF
16 | TRBJ1-1 | - | - | TRBV28 | TGTGCCAGCAGTTTACATGGGCCGGGGGAGAACACTGAAGCTTTCTTT | CASSLHGPGENTEAFF
14 | TRBJ1-5 | few | - | TRBV2 | TGTGCCAGCAGTGAAGCTAACAGGTTTCAGCCCCAGCATTTT | CASSEANRFQPQHF
13 | TRBJ2-2 | - | TRBD1 | TRBV7-3 | TGTGCCAGCAGCGTACAGGGGACCGGGGAGCTGTTTTTT | CASSVQGTGELFF
14 | TRBJ1-1 | - | - | TRBV28 | TGTGCCAGCAGGTCTCGCGGGCGGGATACTGAAGCTTTCTTT | CASRSRGRDTEAFF
16 | TRBJ1-4 | - | TRBD1 | TRBV27 | TGTGCCAGCAGTTTATTTGTACGGGACAGGGGCGAAAAACTGTTTTTT | CASSLFVRDRGEKLFF
14 | TRBJ1-1 | - | - | TRBV7-8 | TGTGCCAGCAGCCCCATGACGGCGGGTCCTGAAGCTTTCTTT | CASSPMTAGPEAFF
16 | TRBJ1-1 | - | - | TRBV5-1 | TGCGCCAGCAGCTTGACCCGACTACAGGGGAACACTGAAGCTTTCTTT | CASSLTRLQGNTEAFF
18 | TRBJ2-3 | once | TRBD2 | TRBV30 | TGTGCCTGGAGTGTACTGGGACTAGCGGGCTCGGGGGAAGATACGCAGTATTTT | CAWSVLGLAGSGEDTQYF
16 | TRBJ2-7 | - | - | TRBV7-9 | TGTGCCAGCAGCTTATCAGCTTTGACAGGACCCTACGAGCAGTACTTC | CASSLSALTGPYEQYF
13 | TRBJ2-1 | - | TRBD2 | TRBV30 | TGTGCTTCTAGGACTAGGGCCTACAATGAGCAGTTCTTC | CASRTRAYNEQFF
13 | TRBJ1-4 | - | - | TRBV28 | TGTGCCAGCGTCCAGACAGGAGCTGAAAAACTGTTTTTT | CASVQTGAEKLFF
14 | TRBJ1-2 | - | - | TRBV30 | TGTGCCTGGGACGACTATGTATATCAGAATGGCTACACCTTC | CAWDDYVYQNGYTF
13 | TRBJ1-1 | - | TRBD1 | TRBV2 | TGTGCCAGCGGGACAGGGGGGAACACTGAAGCTTTCTTT | CASGTGGNTEAFF
16 | TRBJ1-3 | few | - | TRBV6-6 | TGTGCCAGCACCACCCAAATACAGGGTTTGGGAAACACCATATATTTT | CASTTQIQGLGNTIYF
14 | TRBJ1-5 | - | TRBD1 | TRBV28 | TGTGCCAGCAGTCAACTCGACAGGGTTAAGCCCCAGCATTTT | CASSQLDRVKPQHF
12 | TRBJ2-3 | - | - | TRBV2 | TGTGCCAGCCGGCAGGACACAGATACGCAGTATTTT | CASRQDTDTQYF
13 | TRBJ2-7 | - | - | TRBV5-1 | TGCGCCAGCGCCCCGGGGGTTGCCTACGAGCAGTACTTC | CASAPGVAYEQYF
15 | TRBJ2-5 | - | - | TRBV5-1 | TGCGCCAGCAGCTTGTGGGGAGTCGGGGAAGAGACCCAGTACTTC | CASSLWGVGEETQYF
15 | TRBJ2-1 | - | TRBD2 | TRBV5-4 | TGTGCCAGCAGCTTGAGGAGCGGGGCTTACAATGAGCAGTTCTTC | CASSLRSGAYNEQFF
16 | TRBJ2-1 | - | - | TRBV5-4 | TGTGCCAGCACCTCCCAGAGCGGAAGCTCCTACAATGAGCAGTTCTTC | CASTSQSGSSYNEQFF
14 | TRBJ1-5 | - | - | TRBV4-1 | TGCGCCAGCAGCCAAGATGTAGGCAATCAGCCCCAGCATTTT | CASSQDVGNQPQHF
14 | TRBJ1-4 | - | TRBD1 | TRBV28 | TGTGCCAGCAGTCGACGACAGGGTCGCGAAAAACTGTTTTTT | CASSRRQGREKLFF
16 | TRBJ1-1 | few | TRBD1 | TRBV6-1 | TGTGCCAGCAGTGGCCGGGACAGGGGACGGTCCACTGAAGCTTTCTTT | CASSGRDRGRSTEAFF
12 | TRBJ2-3 | - | - | TRBV29-1 | TGCAGCGTTGAAGGAGCGGGAGATACGCAGTATTTT | CSVEGAGDTQYF
14 | TRBJ1-1 | - | TRBD1 | TRBV28 | TGTGCCAGTAACAGCAGACAGGGGTATACTGAAGCTTTCTTT | CASNSRQGYTEAFF
17 | TRBJ1-1 | - | TRBD1 | TRBV27 | TGTGCCAGCAGTCCCCAGCCGGGACAGGGAATGAAAACTGAAGCTTTCTTT | CASSPQPGQGMKTEAFF
13 | TRBJ2-5 | - | TRBD2 | TRBV28 | TGTGCCAGCAGTTTATCGGGGGGGGAGACCCAGTACTTC | CASSLSGGETQYF
16 | TRBJ1-1 | - | - | TRBV25-1 | TGTGCCAGCAGTCCCGGGGGGGTTTTGGGGAACACTGAAGCTTTCTTT | CASSPGGVLGNTEAFF
15 | TRBJ1-6 | - | TRBD1 | TRBV19 | TGTGCCAGTAGTTCCGGACAGGGATCTAATTCACCCCTCCACTTT | CASSSGQGSNSPLHF